This TCR beta chain emerged from a study of blood T cell repertoires in COVID-19. This clone occurred once. Other DNA sequences of this sample code for an identical CDR3. Per the original methods: Amplification with reference gene primers provided the estimates of nucleated cell counts. Measured with immunoSEQ multiplex PCR; TCRdb has only the in-frame clones, and not every one. V and J calls and clone size are copied from that table; D and trimming were computed from the DNA. The data show approximately 220,000 clones, 83% seen once. This CDR3 comprises 15 residues. The V and J ends lost 0 bases and 4 bases, in that order; junction bases with no gene match: 3. Germline assignment: CDR1 SGHRS and CDR2 YFSETQ.

The source of this sequence is a woman aged 45-65 years with acute or convalescent COVID-19. Sample: peripheral blood. The genes are TRBV5-1 and TRBJ2-2, with 7 bases that match TRBD1. CDR3 protein: CASSLGQGATGELFF. The CDR3 DNA follows: TGCGCCAGCAGCTTGGGACAGGGTGCCACCGGGGAGCTGTTTTTT. The full variable domain, completed using reference TRBV5-1 and TRBJ2-2, is KAGVTQTPRYLIKTRGQQVTLSCSPISGHRSVSWYQQTPGQGLQFLFEYFSETQRNKGNFPGRFSGRQFSNSRSEMNVSTLELGDSALYLCASSLGQGATGELFFGEGSRLTVL.